One sample yielded the 10 T cell receptor beta chains listed below, sequenced in a study of T cell responses to AZD1222 COVID-19 vaccine. The repertoire was sequenced with immunoSEQ multiplex PCR; TCRdb's copy has only in-frame clones and lacks some. This repertoire shows some 42,000 clones, approximately 80% found once; its top ten account for 18%. The source was peripheral blood, collected 28 days after the second AZD1222 dose. The receptors come from an adult who received the AZD1222 COVID-19 vaccine.

The rearrangement links TRBV7-9 to TRBJ2-3; D call uncertain. This CDR3 has 12 amino acids. V lost 5 bases and J 5 bases, leaving 8 bases between the germline ends. Germline CDR1 SEHNR, CDR2 FQNEAQ (reference sequence). Here the CDR3 reads CASSPVGDTQYF. CDR3 DNA sequence: TGTGCCAGCAGCCCTGTCGGAGATACGCAGTATTTT. Variable domain in full (rest from reference TRBV7-9 and TRBJ2-3): DTGVSQNPRHKITKRGQNVTFRCDPISEHNRLYWYRQTLGQGPEFLTYFQNEAQLEKSRLLSDRFSAERPKGSFSTLEIQRTEQGDSAMYLCASSPVGDTQYFGPGTRLTVL.

The chain is built from TRBV18 and TRBJ1-3, with D unresolved. Trimming took off 2 bases at V and 0 bases at J, with 14 bases between the two ends. CDR3 length: 17 amino acids. Germline CDR1 and CDR2: KGHSH and LQKENI. The DNA for the CDR3 is TGTGCCAGCTCACCAATCGACTATGGTAGCTCTGGAAACACCATATATTTT. Protein sequence: CASSPIDYGSSGNTIYF.

This chain joins TRBV14 and TRBJ2-1; D is possibly TRBD1 (5 bases). Germline loops: CDR1 SGHDN, CDR2 FVKESK. The V end lost 0 bases, the J end lost 8 bases, and 17 bases lay between the germline ends. The CDR3 extends over 16 amino acids. The CDR3: CASSQDLGPLVDEQFF. As DNA, the CDR3 is TGTGCCAGCAGCCAAGATCTGGGGCCATTGGTGGATGAGCAGTTCTTC.

The chain employs TRBV6-6 and TRBJ2-1, with 11 bases aligning to TRBD2. The V segment lost 7 bases and the J segment 8 bases; nucleotides outside the gene matches: 10. Germline V gene lookup returns CDR1 MNHNY and CDR2 SVGAGI (reference sequence). CDR3 length: 15 residues. DNA for the CDR3: TGTGCCAGCAATAACCTAGCGGGGGGCCTGGATGAGCAGTTCTTC. It translates to CASNNLAGGLDEQFF.

J is TRBJ1-4 and V is TRBV2, with a possible D match to TRBD1 (6 bases). This CDR3 comprises 13 residues. V lost 6 bases, J lost 5 bases, and 10 bases lay in between. Per the germline V gene, CDR1 is SNHLY and CDR2 is FYNNEI. The CDR3 nucleotides are TGTGCCAGCAGACCGACAGGAAATGAAAAACTGTTTTTT. It codes for CASRPTGNEKLFF.

This chain uses TRBV15 with TRBJ2-5; TRBD1 agrees at 7 bases. After removal of 1 base from V and 5 bases from J, the junction contained 4 bases not matched to a gene. The CDR3 contains 14 residues. Germline-derived CDR1 and CDR2 are LNHNV and YYDKDF (reference sequence). The CDR3 nucleotides read TGTGCCACCAGCAGAGGCACAGGGGTCGAGACCCAGTACTTC. Protein: CATSRGTGVETQYF.

The chain is built from TRBV5-1 and TRBJ2-3, with D perhaps TRBD1 or TRBD2 (5 bases each). The germline V gene has CDR1 SGHRS and CDR2 YFSETQ. V was shortened by 5 bases and J by 2 bases, with 15 bases between the two germline ends. This CDR3 is 15 amino acids long. The CDR3 bases are TGCGCCAGCAGGAGTATTAGGGACCTCACAGATACGCAGTATTTT. This translates into CASRSIRDLTDTQYF. Variable domain in full (rest from reference TRBV5-1 and TRBJ2-3): KAGVTQTPRYLIKTRGQQVTLSCSPISGHRSVSWYQQTPGQGLQFLFEYFSETQRNKGNFPGRFSGRQFSNSRSEMNVSTLELGDSALYLCASRSIRDLTDTQYFGPGTRLTVL.

The chain recombines TRBV12-3 or TRBV12-4 with TRBJ1-2, with D unclear. CDR3 size: 13 residues. V was trimmed by 2 bases and J by 4 bases, leaving 8 bases between them. CDR3 sequence: CASSLTGSYGYTF. DNA of the CDR3: TGTGCCAGCAGTTTAACCGGGTCCTATGGCTACACCTTC.

DNA for the CDR3: TGTGCCCTTAAGGTGAGTCCGGGGGACACTGAAGCTTTCTTT. It encodes CALKVSPGDTEAFF. The V gene is TRBV30, the J gene TRBJ1-1; TRBD1 might be the D (5 bases). This CDR3 spans 14 amino acids. With 8 bases removed from V and 3 bases from J, the gap between germline ends came to 19 bases. Germline loops: CDR1 GTSNPN, CDR2 SVGIG (reference sequence).

Turning to this clone: The same CDR3 is also encoded by other DNA sequences in this sample. The rearrangement joins TRBV11-2 to TRBJ2-2, with TRBD1 identical over 8 bases. V was clipped by 5 bases and J by 3 bases; unmatched bases: 2. CDR1 and CDR2 from the germline V gene are SGHAT and FQNNGV. There are 14 residues in the CDR3. The chain's CDR3 is CASSRQGYTGELFF. The CDR3 DNA sequence: TGTGCCAGCAGCCGACAGGGGTACACCGGGGAGCTGTTTTTT.